A selection of T cell receptor beta chains follows, all from one sample in a study of post-analysis software for immune sequencing data. TCRdb recomputed calls from the PCR reads with MiXCR, one row per CDR3 protein. The table has hundreds of thousands of distinct CDR3 sequences, approximately 60% seen once. Sequencing was performed on blood. The source is a girl aged 2 to 10 with multiple sclerosis. The CDR3 runs from the conserved cysteine through the conserved F or W. Fields, in order: V gene, J gene, clone size, D gene, CDR3 DNA, CDR3 protein. The D gene is left open where the match is weak. Size is stated for part of the rows, as once, few or many counts, or as a class when the clone is expanded.

v_call: TRBV6-2/TRBV6-3; j_call: TRBJ2-1; clone_size: -; d_call: -; cdr3_nt: TGTGCCAGCAGTTACTCGACTCCCAATGAGCAGTTCTTC; cdr3_aa: CASSYSTPNEQFF
v_call: TRBV6-5; j_call: TRBJ1-1; clone_size: -; d_call: TRBD1; cdr3_nt: TGTGCCAGCAGCCCACGACAGGGCCCGAACACTGAAGCTTTCTTT; cdr3_aa: CASSPRQGPNTEAFF
v_call: TRBV30; j_call: TRBJ1-2; clone_size: few; d_call: TRBD1; cdr3_nt: TGTGCCTGGAGTGCTCGGGACAGGGAAAAAGGCTACACCTTC; cdr3_aa: CAWSARDREKGYTF
v_call: TRBV30; j_call: TRBJ2-7; clone_size: -; d_call: -; cdr3_nt: TGTGCCTGGCGAGACACAGGGTTCTACGAGCAGTACTTC; cdr3_aa: CAWRDTGFYEQYF
v_call: TRBV27; j_call: TRBJ1-2; clone_size: -; d_call: TRBD1; cdr3_nt: TGTGCCAGCAGTCCGTGGGACAGATCCCCGAAAGTCTACACCTTC; cdr3_aa: CASSPWDRSPKVYTF
v_call: TRBV20-1; j_call: TRBJ2-7; clone_size: -; d_call: TRBD2; cdr3_nt: TGCAGTGCTAGGACTAGCGGGGAACTCCCGTGGTACGAGCAGTACTTC; cdr3_aa: CSARTSGELPWYEQYF
v_call: TRBV5-5; j_call: TRBJ2-5; clone_size: -; d_call: -; cdr3_nt: TGTGCCAGCACCCGTGTTAAGGGGCGTCCTCAAGAGACCCAGTACTTC; cdr3_aa: CASTRVKGRPQETQYF
v_call: TRBV28; j_call: TRBJ1-1; clone_size: -; d_call: -; cdr3_nt: TGTGCCAGCAGTTCAGGGACTGTACTTGAAGCTTTCTTT; cdr3_aa: CASSSGTVLEAFF
v_call: TRBV20-1; j_call: TRBJ1-6; clone_size: -; d_call: -; cdr3_nt: TGCAGTGCTAGGGGGCAGGGGTATTCACCCCTCCACTTT; cdr3_aa: CSARGQGYSPLHF
v_call: TRBV7-6; j_call: TRBJ2-1; clone_size: -; d_call: -; cdr3_nt: TGTGCCAGCAGCCCCGATAACAACAATGAGCAGTTCTTC; cdr3_aa: CASSPDNNNEQFF
v_call: TRBV18; j_call: TRBJ2-7; clone_size: -; d_call: -; cdr3_nt: TGTGCCAGCTCACCGATGACTTACGAGCAGTACTTC; cdr3_aa: CASSPMTYEQYF
v_call: TRBV29-1; j_call: TRBJ2-3; clone_size: few; d_call: -; cdr3_nt: TGCAGCGTTTTAGCGTTCACAGATACGCAGTATTTT; cdr3_aa: CSVLAFTDTQYF
v_call: TRBV24-1; j_call: TRBJ2-5; clone_size: -; d_call: -; cdr3_nt: TGTGCCACCAGTGATTCTTCGGGGATCCAAGAGACCCAGTACTTC; cdr3_aa: CATSDSSGIQETQYF
v_call: TRBV29-1; j_call: TRBJ2-1; clone_size: -; d_call: -; cdr3_nt: TGCAGCGTTGAAGGCCCGATGCCCGGAAATGAGCAGTTCTTC; cdr3_aa: CSVEGPMPGNEQFF
v_call: TRBV3-1; j_call: TRBJ2-7; clone_size: -; d_call: TRBD2; cdr3_nt: TGTGCCAGCAGTTTGGAGAGCGGGAGGGGCTACGAGCAGTACTTC; cdr3_aa: CASSLESGRGYEQYF
v_call: TRBV15; j_call: TRBJ1-6; clone_size: -; d_call: -; cdr3_nt: TGTGCCACCAGCAGAGCTACAGGGAGGGGAAATTCACCCCTCCACTTT; cdr3_aa: CATSRATGRGNSPLHF
v_call: TRBV6-5; j_call: TRBJ1-5; clone_size: -; d_call: TRBD1; cdr3_nt: TGTGCCAGCAGCCCGACAGGGGCTGAACAGCCCCAGCATTTT; cdr3_aa: CASSPTGAEQPQHF
v_call: TRBV25-1; j_call: TRBJ2-3; clone_size: -; d_call: -; cdr3_nt: TGTGCCAGCAGTGCGATGTGGAGAGAGCAGTATTTT; cdr3_aa: CASSAMWREQYF
v_call: TRBV5-1; j_call: TRBJ1-1; clone_size: -; d_call: -; cdr3_nt: TGCGCCAGCAGCTTGATTGAGGACGGTGAAGCTTTCTTT; cdr3_aa: CASSLIEDGEAFF
v_call: TRBV28; j_call: TRBJ2-3; clone_size: -; d_call: -; cdr3_nt: TGTGCCAGCAGTTTTACGGGGGACACAGATACGCAGTATTTT; cdr3_aa: CASSFTGDTDTQYF
v_call: TRBV12-3/TRBV12-4; j_call: TRBJ1-2; clone_size: -; d_call: -; cdr3_nt: TGTGCTAGCAGTTTAGAGGCGGCGGGCAGCCACTATGGCTACACCTTC; cdr3_aa: CASSLEAAGSHYGYTF
v_call: TRBV6-1; j_call: TRBJ2-3; clone_size: few; d_call: TRBD2; cdr3_nt: TGTGCCAGCAGTGTGAGACTAGCGGGCACAACAATCACAGATACGCAGTATTTT; cdr3_aa: CASSVRLAGTTITDTQYF
v_call: TRBV7-2; j_call: TRBJ2-3; clone_size: -; d_call: TRBD2; cdr3_nt: TGTGCCAGCAGCCGGACTAGCGGAGACACAGATACGCAGTATTTT; cdr3_aa: CASSRTSGDTDTQYF
v_call: TRBV20-1; j_call: TRBJ2-3; clone_size: once; d_call: -; cdr3_nt: TGCAGTGCTAGAGATTTCGAATCTCGAGATACGCAGTATTTT; cdr3_aa: CSARDFESRDTQYF
v_call: TRBV5-1; j_call: TRBJ2-5; clone_size: -; d_call: TRBD1; cdr3_nt: TGCGCCAGCAGCCCGTACGTCACAGGGGGTTCCCAAGAGACCCAGTACTTC; cdr3_aa: CASSPYVTGGSQETQYF
v_call: TRBV5-1; j_call: TRBJ2-5; clone_size: -; d_call: TRBD1; cdr3_nt: TGCGCCAGCAGCCTACAGGGGGTGGAAGAGACCCAGTACTTC; cdr3_aa: CASSLQGVEETQYF
v_call: TRBV29-1; j_call: TRBJ2-1; clone_size: -; d_call: -; cdr3_nt: TGCAGCGCGGACCCTCTCAATGAGCAGTTCTTC; cdr3_aa: CSADPLNEQFF
v_call: TRBV20-1; j_call: TRBJ2-5; clone_size: -; d_call: TRBD1; cdr3_nt: TGCAGTGCTAAGGGGACAGGGGTAAAGACCCAGTACTTC; cdr3_aa: CSAKGTGVKTQYF
v_call: TRBV7-2; j_call: TRBJ2-1; clone_size: -; d_call: TRBD2; cdr3_nt: TGTGCCAGCAGCTTAGCTAGCGGGGGGGCCCCGAATGAGCAGTTCTTC; cdr3_aa: CASSLASGGAPNEQFF
v_call: TRBV25-1; j_call: TRBJ2-3; clone_size: -; d_call: TRBD1; cdr3_nt: TGTGCCAGCAGTGACGCACAGGGGGCTGCAGATACGCAGTATTTT; cdr3_aa: CASSDAQGAADTQYF